The 18 T cell receptor beta chains listed next were all sequenced from one sample in a study of blood T cell repertoires in COVID-19. Only in-frame clones appear in the TCRdb table, and some are missing; sequencing was by immunoSEQ multiplex PCR. The table has about 440,000 clones, approximately 90% seen once. Sequencing was carried out using peripheral blood. These TCRs come from a woman aged 30 to 39 with acute or convalescent COVID-19.

The V and J genes are TRBV11-2 and TRBJ2-3; 7 bases align to TRBD2. This CDR3 region has 13 residues. CDR1 is SGHAT and CDR2 is FQNNGV in the germline V gene. J was trimmed by 2 bases and V by 5 bases; bases with no gene match: 1. The CDR3 nucleotides are TGTGCCAGCAGCCGGGGGGACACAGATACGCAGTATTTT. Translation gives CASSRGDTDTQYF.

The table lists this clone with a count of one. The chain uses TRBV4-1 and TRBJ1-2; 7 nucleotides align to TRBD1. In germline, CDR1 is MGHRA, CDR2 YSYEKL. The ends lost 6 bases at V and 5 bases at J; junction bases unmatched: 6. The CDR3 has 13 amino acids. The CDR3 DNA is TGCGCCAGCAGTCACGGGACAGAGTATGGCTACACCTTC. Translated: CASSHGTEYGYTF.

The genes are TRBV7-4 and TRBJ1-4, with 7 bases that match TRBD1. The V and J ends lost 11 bases and 2 bases, in that order; junction bases with no gene match: 5. Germline assignment: CDR1 SGHVT and CDR2 SQSDAQ. CDR3 length equals 13 residues. The CDR3 DNA follows: TGTGCCCAACCGACAGGGACTAATGAAAAACTGTTTTTT. Protein: CAQPTGTNEKLFF.

The V and J genes are TRBV5-6 and TRBJ1-2; D may be TRBD1 (6 bases). Germline V gives CDR1 SGHDT, CDR2 YYEEEE. The CDR3 is made up of 13 amino acids. The V end lost 3 bases, the J end lost 2 bases, and 8 bases lay between the germline ends. CDR3 region: CASSSGQNYGYTF. Written as DNA, the CDR3 is TGTGCCAGCAGCTCTGGACAGAACTATGGCTACACCTTC. The whole variable domain, remainder taken from reference TRBV5-6 and TRBJ1-2, is DAGVTQSPTHLIKTRGQQVTLRCSPKSGHDTVSWYQQALGQGPQFIFQYYEEEERQRGNFPDRFSGHQFPNYSSELNVNALLLGDSALYLCASSSGQNYGYTFGSGTRLTVV.

CDR3 nucleotides: TGTGCCAGCAGCCCGACGACAGGGCTTGATGGCTACACCTTC. Translated, it gives CASSPTTGLDGYTF. The V call is TRBV7-9, the J call TRBJ1-2; 7 nucleotides match TRBD1. Germline V gene sequence: CDR1 SEHNR, CDR2 FQNEAQ (reference sequence). The junction had 9 bases not matched to a gene; V was cut back by 5 bases and J by 6 bases. CDR3 length: 14 amino acids.

In DNA, the CDR3 is TGTGCCAGCAGCCCGGGGGGCACGGGCGAGCAGTACTTC. This encodes CASSPGGTGEQYF. This rearrangement joins TRBV9 to TRBJ2-7, with a weak D call TRBD2 (7 bases). Trimming took 4 bases from V and 6 from J, leaving 14 bases between them. CDR1 is SGDLS and CDR2 is YYNGEE in the germline V gene. CDR3 length: 13 amino acids.

The V call is TRBV21-1, the J call TRBJ1-4; the table's D gene call, TRBD1, was not cross checked with the DNA. TRBV21-1 is tagged as a pseudogene. The CDR3 sequence is 18 residues long. The CDR3 sequence: CASSSRPGHYSTNEKLFF. Here the CDR3 DNA reads TGTGCCAGCAGCTCTCGTCCGGGACACTACTCGACTAATGAAAAACTGTTTTTT.

The chain joins TRBV7-2 to TRBJ2-4, with TRBD2 identical over 12 bases. The CDR3 is 18 residues long. Germline CDR1 reads SGHTA; CDR2 reads FQGNSA. J lost 1 base, V lost 7 bases, and 11 bases had no gene match. CDR3 amino acids: CASTELAGGPGAKNIQYF. As DNA, the CDR3 is TGTGCCAGCACCGAGCTAGCGGGGGGGCCGGGTGCCAAAAACATTCAGTACTTC.

The V and J genes are TRBV28 and TRBJ2-7, with D maybe TRBD1 (8 bases). Germline V lookup: CDR1 MDHEN, CDR2 SYDVKM. The germline V and J ends were trimmed by 2 bases and 5 bases, with 19 bases remaining between them. The CDR3 length is 16 residues. CDR3 in amino acids: CASSLNGQGGFHEQYF. Here the CDR3 DNA reads TGTGCCAGCAGTTTAAATGGACAGGGAGGGTTCCACGAGCAGTACTTC.

The V gene is TRBV10-3, the J gene TRBJ1-6, with D possibly TRBD1 on 5 matching bases. Trimming took off 4 bases at V and 0 bases at J, with 10 bases between the two ends. Germline loops: CDR1 ENHRY, CDR2 SYGVKD. The CDR3 runs to 16 residues. In DNA form, the CDR3 reads TGTGCCATCAGTGGCCAGGGTGGCTCCTATAATTCACCCCTCCACTTT. Its translation: CAISGQGGSYNSPLHF.

This clone has a handful of counts. The chain is built from TRBV3-1 (or the pseudogene TRBV3-2) and TRBJ1-1, with 7 bases lining up with TRBD1. Germline CDR1 and CDR2: LGHDT and YNNKEL (reference sequence). V shed 1 base and J 8 bases; nucleotides not matched to a gene: 10. This CDR3 is built from 15 residues. CDR3 nucleotide sequence: TGTGCCAGCAGCCAAGGCGGGACAGCGAAAGAAGAAGCTTTCTTT. Its translation is CASSQGGTAKEEAFF.

The chain employs TRBV28 and TRBJ2-7; TRBD1 matches 10 bases. This CDR3 region has 13 residues. Germline V gene lookup returns CDR1 MDHEN and CDR2 SYDVKM. J lost 2 bases, V lost 5 bases, and 0 bases had no gene match. In DNA form, the CDR3 reads TGTGCCAGCAGTGACAGGGGGCCCTACGAGCAGTACTTC. Protein sequence: CASSDRGPYEQYF.

The J gene is TRBJ1-2, the V gene TRBV29-1; a possible D gene is TRBD1 (6 bases). This CDR3 comprises 12 residues. From germline, CDR1 is SQVTM and CDR2 ANQGSEA. Trimming left V 8 bases short and J 1 base short, with 11 bases between. In DNA form, the CDR3 reads TGCAGCACCCTGGACAGTAACTATGGCTACACCTTC. Amino acid sequence: CSTLDSNYGYTF.

The CDR3 sequence: CASSWLPGETQYF. In nucleotides, the CDR3 is TGTGCCAGCAGTTGGTTGCCGGGGGAGACCCAGTACTTC. The V call is TRBV2, the J call TRBJ2-5; a weak D match, TRBD2 (5 bases). The length of the CDR3 is 13 residues. The V end was cut by 5 bases, the J end by 5 bases, with 12 bases between. Per the germline V gene, CDR1 is SNHLY and CDR2 is FYNNEI.

The CDR3 coding sequence is TGTGCCACCAGGACAGGTTTTAAAGAGACCCAGTACTTC. Translation: CATRTGFKETQYF. The rearrangement joins TRBV15 to TRBJ2-5, with D possibly being TRBD1 (6 bases). The V end lost 6 bases, the J end lost 3 bases, and 11 bases lay between the germline ends. Germline CDR1 LNHNV, CDR2 YYDKDF (reference sequence). CDR3 length: 13 residues.

The chain uses TRBV3-1 (or the pseudogene TRBV3-2) and TRBJ2-7, with D possibly TRBD2 on 5 matching bases. The CDR3 is 14 amino acids. Germline lookup yields CDR1 LGHDT and CDR2 YNNKEL (reference sequence). With 2 bases removed from V and 1 base from J, the gap between germline ends came to 9 bases. DNA of the CDR3: TGTGCCAGCAGCCAAAGGCGGGCGTCCTACGAGCAGTACTTC. Its protein product is CASSQRRASYEQYF.

The J gene is TRBJ1-6, the V gene TRBV5-5, with unresolved D. Germline loops: CDR1 SGHKS, CDR2 YYEKEE (reference sequence). The CDR3 spans 16 residues. Trimming left V 4 bases short and J 0 bases short, with 11 bases between. The CDR3 DNA reads TGTGCCAGCAGCCGGGAGAAAAGCTCCTATAATTCACCCCTCCACTTT. It translates to CASSREKSSYNSPLHF.

The rearrangement links TRBV6-2 or TRBV6-3 to TRBJ1-6; D is perhaps TRBD1 (6 bases). The V end was cut by 0 bases, the J end by 7 bases, with 13 bases between. Germline loops: CDR1 MNHEY, CDR2 SVGEGT. The CDR3 runs 16 residues. CDR3 sequence (DNA): TGTGCCAGCAGTTACTCTATTCCAGGGACAAATTCACCCCTCCACTTT. It codes for CASSYSIPGTNSPLHF.